A single sample gave rise to the 25 T cell receptor beta chains below, sequenced in a study of blood T cell repertoires in COVID-19. Assay used: immunoSEQ multiplex PCR; TCRdb lists only in-frame clones, some missing. The table has 81,000 or so clones, roughly 83% seen once. Material: peripheral blood. These TCRs come from a middle-aged man with active COVID-19.

The chain is built from TRBV7-9 and TRBJ2-1, with 11 bases identical to TRBD2. This CDR3 has 16 residues. Germline V gene lookup returns CDR1 SEHNR and CDR2 FQNEAQ (reference sequence). Losses at the gene ends were 1 base for V and 5 bases for J; bases not matched to a gene: 4. This CDR3 reads CASSLVAGGPNNEQFF. The CDR3 nucleotides read TGTGCCAGCAGCTTAGTAGCGGGAGGGCCGAACAATGAGCAGTTCTTC.

The CDR3 DNA reads as TGTGCCAGCAGCCAACCAAGCGGGAGCACTCTCTACGAGCAGTACTTC. Amino acids: CASSQPSGSTLYEQYF. The gene calls are TRBV5-6 and TRBJ2-7, with 8 bases that match TRBD2. This CDR3 contains 16 residues. Trimming took 4 bases from V and 3 from J; bases not matched to a gene: 12. Germline V gene sequence: CDR1 SGHDT, CDR2 YYEEEE.

CDR3 nucleotide sequence: TGTGCCAGCAGCTTAATGAGCCTAGCGGGGGGCACCGGGGAGCTGTTTTTT. It yields the protein CASSLMSLAGGTGELFF. The chain employs TRBV7-2 and TRBJ2-2; 11 nucleotides align to TRBD2. Unmatched junction bases numbered 6, after V lost 2 bases and J lost 4 bases. Germline loops: CDR1 SGHTA, CDR2 FQGNSA. This CDR3 comprises 17 residues.

The chain has TRBV27 and TRBJ2-2; 10 bases line up with TRBD1. V was pared by 2 bases and J by 7 bases, with 7 bases of the junction left unmatched. The germline CDR1 and CDR2 sequences are MNHEY and SMNVEV (reference sequence). The CDR3 has 16 amino acids. The CDR3: CASSLRGTGVHGELFF. The CDR3 DNA reads TGTGCCAGCAGTTTACGGGGGACAGGGGTGCACGGGGAGCTGTTTTTT.

The chain combines TRBV19 with TRBJ2-7, with 10 positions matching TRBD1. V lost 6 bases to trimming and J lost 2 bases; unmatched junction nucleotides: 16. The CDR3 sequence is 18 residues long. Germline loops: CDR1 LNHDA, CDR2 SQIVND (reference sequence). The CDR3 reads CASSGTGAHPSPTYEQYF. Here the CDR3 DNA reads TGTGCCAGTAGCGGGACAGGGGCTCACCCCTCGCCTACCTACGAGCAGTACTTC. Drawing the rest from reference TRBV19 and TRBJ2-7, the complete variable domain is DGGITQSPKYLFRKEGQNVTLSCEQNLNHDAMYWYRQDPGQGLRLIYYSQIVNDFQKGDIAEGYSVSREKKESFPLTVTSAQKNPTAFYLCASSGTGAHPSPTYEQYFGPGTRLTVT.

The chain couples TRBV4-3 to TRBJ2-7; no definite D call. The CDR3 runs 15 residues. CDR1 is LGHNA, CDR2 YSLEER, per germline. V dropped 0 bases and J dropped 1 base, with 10 bases sitting between them. For the CDR3, the DNA is TGCGCCAGCAGCCAAGATACGGGTTGGTCCTACGAGCAGTACTTC. This gives the protein CASSQDTGWSYEQYF.

The rearrangement uses TRBV6-6 and TRBJ1-4; D is ambiguous. This CDR3 contains 15 residues. V was trimmed by 6 bases and J by 4 bases, leaving 15 bases between them. Germline CDR1 reads MNHNY; CDR2 reads SVGAGI (reference sequence). The CDR3 sequence: CASSLEELGNEKLFF. For the CDR3, the DNA is TGTGCCAGCAGCCTAGAAGAGCTGGGTAATGAAAAACTGTTTTTT.

The rearrangement joins TRBV5-5 to TRBJ1-1, with a weak D call TRBD1 (5 bases). The CDR3 is 14 amino acids. Germline V gene sequence: CDR1 SGHKS, CDR2 YYEKEE (reference sequence). V was pared by 2 bases and J by 5 bases, with 13 bases between. The CDR3 spells CASSLQVGGTEAFF. The CDR3 region has the DNA TGTGCCAGCAGCTTACAGGTGGGGGGGACTGAAGCTTTCTTT. The full variable domain, rest sourced from reference TRBV5-5 and TRBJ1-1, is DAGVTQSPTHLIKTRGQQVTLRCSPISGHKSVSWYQQVLGQGPQFIFQYYEKEERGRGNFPDRFSARQFPNYSSELNVNALLLGDSALYLCASSLQVGGTEAFFGQGTRLTVV.

This chain joins TRBV11-2 and TRBJ2-7; 8 nucleotides agree with TRBD2. In germline, CDR1 is SGHAT, CDR2 FQNNGV. Losses at the gene ends were 5 bases for V and 5 bases for J; bases not matched to a gene: 20. The CDR3 contains 18 residues. The CDR3 loop is CASSTRIGAGGRSNEQYF. In nucleotides, the CDR3 is TGTGCCAGCAGCACCCGTATCGGGGCGGGGGGCCGGTCTAACGAGCAGTACTTC.

This sequence joins TRBV6-2 or TRBV6-3 and TRBJ2-3, with 10 bases fitting TRBD2. The CDR3 spans 15 residues. After removal of 3 bases from V and 4 bases from J, the junction contained 4 bases not matched to a gene. The germline V gene encodes CDR1 MNHEY and CDR2 SVGEGT. The CDR3 nucleotides read TGTGCCAGCAGTTATGTAGCGGGAGGACCAGATACGCAGTATTTT. It yields the protein CASSYVAGGPDTQYF.

This clone was seen a handful of times. The CDR3 protein is CASSPRQGASNYGYTF. As DNA, the CDR3 is TGTGCCAGTAGTCCCAGACAGGGGGCATCAAACTATGGCTACACCTTC. The genes are TRBV19 and TRBJ1-2; TRBD1 aligns across 10 bases. This CDR3 has 16 amino acids. V shed 5 bases, J shed 2 bases, and the junction held 8 bases outside the gene matches. The germline V gene has CDR1 LNHDA and CDR2 SQIVND (reference sequence).

The V and J genes are TRBV15 and TRBJ1-4, with 7 positions matching TRBD1. CDR1 LNHNV and CDR2 YYDKDF come from the germline V gene (reference sequence). Trimming cost V 4 bases and J 4 bases; bases outside gene matches: 6. CDR3 length: 15 residues. The CDR3 DNA reads as TGTGCCACCAGCAACATACAGGGGTATAATGAAAAACTGTTTTTT. This translates into CATSNIQGYNEKLFF.

The rearrangement uses TRBV28 and TRBJ1-5; perhaps TRBD1 as D (5 bases). This CDR3 contains 14 residues. Germline assignment: CDR1 MDHEN and CDR2 SYDVKM. The germline V and J ends were trimmed by 9 bases and 5 bases, with 17 bases remaining between them. CDR3 loop: CASQAGLGDQPQHF. The DNA for the CDR3 is TGTGCCAGTCAGGCGGGACTCGGGGATCAGCCCCAGCATTTT.

The rearrangement uses TRBV28 and TRBJ2-5; 9 bases map to TRBD1. With 2 bases clipped from V and 0 bases from J, the junction kept 7 bases outside the gene matches. The CDR3 has 17 amino acids. Germline lookup yields CDR1 MDHEN and CDR2 SYDVKM. As DNA, the CDR3 is TGTGCCAGCAGTTTAGGGGGACAGGGACTACACCAAGAGACCCAGTACTTC. This translates into CASSLGGQGLHQETQYF.

The CDR3: CASTSTTGTGDYEQYF. The CDR3 nucleotides are TGTGCCAGTACCTCCACAACCGGGACAGGGGATTACGAGCAGTACTTC. The rearrangement uses TRBV19 and TRBJ2-7, with TRBD1 matching 10 bases. The V and J ends lost 7 bases and 4 bases, in that order; junction bases with no gene match: 13. The CDR3 length is 16 residues. CDR1 is LNHDA and CDR2 is SQIVND in the germline V gene (reference sequence). Based on the CDR3 plus reference TRBV19 and TRBJ2-7, the full variable domain is DGGITQSPKYLFRKEGQNVTLSCEQNLNHDAMYWYRQDPGQGLRLIYYSQIVNDFQKGDIAEGYSVSREKKESFPLTVTSAQKNPTAFYLCASTSTTGTGDYEQYFGPGTRLTVT.

This clone has just one count. The chain recombines TRBV28 with TRBJ2-7; TRBD2 aligns across 12 bases. Trimming cost V 1 base and J 3 bases; bases outside gene matches: 10. The germline V gene has CDR1 MDHEN and CDR2 SYDVKM. The CDR3 is 18 amino acids. CDR3 in amino acids: CASSLYIFVTSGGYEQYF. For the CDR3, the DNA is TGTGCCAGCAGTTTATACATTTTCGTGACTAGCGGGGGCTACGAGCAGTACTTC.

This sequence joins TRBV2 and TRBJ2-7; no clear D. V was trimmed by 6 bases and J by 3 bases, leaving 18 bases between them. Germline CDR1 reads SNHLY; CDR2 reads FYNNEI. This CDR3 comprises 15 residues. The DNA for the CDR3 is TGTGCCAGCAGCCCGAGCCAGGTGTTAGACTACGAGCAGTACTTC. Translation: CASSPSQVLDYEQYF.

This clone showed up just once. The chain is built from TRBV9 and TRBJ2-1; 13 nucleotides line up with TRBD2. CDR3 size: 16 residues. Unmatched junction bases numbered 5, after V lost 3 bases and J lost 5 bases. Germline CDR1 and CDR2: SGDLS and YYNGEE. The CDR3 DNA is TGTGCCAGCAGCGCCCAACTAGCGGGGGGGAACAATGAGCAGTTCTTC. Translated: CASSAQLAGGNNEQFF.

V is TRBV7-2 and J is TRBJ2-7; the D gene is possibly TRBD2 (5 bases). V lost 5 bases and J lost 4, with 18 bases in between. Germline CDR1 SGHTA, CDR2 FQGNSA. The CDR3 sequence is 15 residues long. The CDR3 protein is CASSQASDFFYEQYF. The CDR3 nucleotides are TGTGCCAGCAGCCAAGCCTCGGACTTCTTTTACGAGCAGTACTTC.

This clone occurred once. V is TRBV7-2 and J is TRBJ2-5; D not certain. CDR3 length: 13 amino acids. The V and J ends lost 5 bases and 5 bases respectively, with 12 bases between them. Germline V CDR1 and CDR2: SGHTA, FQGNSA. CDR3 residues: CASSISRMETQYF. CDR3 nucleotide sequence: TGTGCCAGCAGCATTAGTCGTATGGAGACCCAGTACTTC.

The chain links TRBV6-5 to TRBJ1-3; 11 bases agree with TRBD1. V lost 8 bases to trimming and J lost 4 bases; unmatched junction nucleotides: 7. CDR3 length: 15 amino acids. Germline V CDR1 and CDR2: MNHEY, SVGAGI. CDR3 DNA: TGTGCCAGCCGAGGACAGGGGGCGCTGGGAAACACCATATATTTT. This encodes CASRGQGALGNTIYF.

The J gene is TRBJ2-3, the V gene TRBV10-3, with TRBD2 identical over 8 bases. CDR1 is ENHRY, CDR2 SYGVKD, per germline. The V gene end was trimmed by 4 bases and the J gene end by 4 bases; junction bases not matched to a gene: 10. CDR3 length equals 16 residues. CDR3 nucleotide sequence: TGTGCCATCAGTGGTAGCGTGGGACTAGAGGCAGATACGCAGTATTTT. The encoded protein is CAISGSVGLEADTQYF.

This sequence joins TRBV5-1 and TRBJ1-1, with D unresolved. Per the germline V gene, CDR1 is SGHRS and CDR2 is YFSETQ. V was cut by 4 bases and J by 5 bases, with 12 bases left in between. This CDR3 comprises 13 residues. CDR3 amino acids: CASSPNTGTEAFF. The CDR3 DNA is TGCGCCAGCAGCCCAAACACGGGGACTGAAGCTTTCTTT.

In its sample, this clone was seen once. The rearrangement uses TRBV30 and TRBJ2-6; 8 nucleotides match TRBD1. V was pared by 3 bases and J by 2 bases, with 6 bases of the junction left unmatched. CDR1 is GTSNPN and CDR2 is SVGIG in the germline V gene (reference sequence). The CDR3 covers 16 residues. The CDR3 DNA reads TGTGCCTGGAGCTCGGACAGGGTCCCTGGGGCCAACGTCCTGACTTTC. This codes for CAWSSDRVPGANVLTF.

This sequence joins TRBV4-3 and TRBJ2-7; possible D gene TRBD1, 6 bases. The germline V gene has CDR1 LGHNA and CDR2 YSLEER. The CDR3 has 17 residues. Trimming shortened V by 4 bases and J by 1 base, and 20 bases separated the two germline ends. CDR3: CASSRETGPFLSYEQYF. Here the CDR3 DNA reads TGCGCCAGCAGCCGCGAAACAGGGCCTTTCCTTTCCTACGAGCAGTACTTC.